These 24 T cell receptor beta chains share one sample of origin, sequenced in a study of human T cells and chemical hapten exposure. The time point is: patch test 2, 6 weeks after DPC sensitization. The treatment here: therapeutic diphenylcyclopropenone sensitization with weekly scalp DPC. MiXCR, run by TCRdb on the RACE reads, gives a single entry per CDR3 protein. The repertoire holds some 70,000 distinct CDR3 sequences, about a tenth seen once, with around 6.8% in the top ten. The sample here was whole blood, taken in connection with sensitization to the hapten diphenylcyclopropenone (DPC). The receptors here all came from a woman aged 50 to 60 with alopecia areata. Some clones in this sample may be carry-over from other donors' samples.

In its sample, this clonotype was seen many times. The chain employs TRBV15 and TRBJ2-7; D is unresolved. The CDR3 runs to 12 residues. V was shortened by 9 bases and J by 1 base, with 10 bases between the two germline ends. Germline-derived CDR1 and CDR2 are LNHNV and YYDKDF (reference sequence). CDR3: CATSVSSYEQYF. The CDR3 DNA sequence: TGTGCCACGAGCGTGAGTTCCTACGAGCAGTACTTC.

This clonotype showed up just a few times. The CDR3 sequence: CASSLEGSNEQFF. The DNA for the CDR3 is TGTGCCAGCAGTTTAGAGGGGTCCAATGAGCAGTTCTTC. The rearrangement joins TRBV6-5 to TRBJ2-1; either TRBD1 or TRBD2 may fit D (5 bases each). This CDR3 comprises 13 residues. Trimming shortened V by 4 bases and J by 6 bases, and 10 bases separated the two germline ends. Germline assignment: CDR1 MNHEY and CDR2 SVGAGI.

This clonotype has at least ten counts. The chain carries TRBV29-1 and TRBJ2-3; TRBD2 might be the D (5 bases). From germline, CDR1 is SQVTM and CDR2 ANQGSEA. The CDR3 consists of 13 residues. Trimming removed 6 bases at V and 4 bases at J, with 14 bases between. In nucleotides, the CDR3 is TGCAGCGTGCGAGAGGGCCCAGCAGATACGCAGTATTTT. Translating it yields CSVREGPADTQYF.

The rearrangement joins TRBV19 to TRBJ1-1; no firm D call. Germline V lookup: CDR1 LNHDA, CDR2 SQIVND (reference sequence). V dropped 3 bases and J dropped 2 bases, with 13 bases sitting between them. The CDR3 is 15 residues long. CDR3 amino acids: CASSIIDGPNTEAFF. The CDR3 region has the DNA TGTGCCAGTAGTATTATAGACGGACCAAACACTGAAGCTTTCTTT.

This clonotype has ten or more counts. This chain links TRBV20-1 with TRBJ2-3; 13 bases map to TRBD2. CDR3 length: 21 amino acids. The germline V gene has CDR1 DFQATT and CDR2 SNEGSKA (reference sequence). The V gene end was trimmed by 3 bases and the J gene end by 3 bases; junction bases not matched to a gene: 21. The CDR3 spells CSARFNPGTSGALLGTDTQYF. CDR3 nucleotide sequence: TGCAGTGCTAGGTTCAACCCCGGGACTAGCGGGGCCCTTTTGGGAACAGATACGCAGTATTTT.

This clonotype showed up many times. The V and J genes are TRBV6-6 and TRBJ2-7; tentatively, D is TRBD1 or TRBD2 (6 bases each). This CDR3 has 13 residues. V lost 10 bases to trimming and J lost 5 bases, with 18 bases between them. The germline CDR1 and CDR2 sequences are MNHNY and SVGAGI (reference sequence). The CDR3 loop is CATLQGGGHEQYF. The CDR3, as DNA: TGTGCCACCCTACAGGGAGGTGGCCACGAGCAGTACTTC.

This clonotype was seen a handful of times. The chain joins TRBV7-8 to TRBJ2-1; tentative D call: TRBD2 (7 bases). Trimming cost V 0 bases and J 0 bases, with 12 bases left between them. The length of the CDR3 is 17 residues. CDR1 and CDR2 (germline): SGHVS, FQNEAQ. The CDR3 DNA sequence: TGTGCCAGCAGCTTAGCGTGGGGGGGCAGCTCCTACAATGAGCAGTTCTTC. The encoded protein is CASSLAWGGSSYNEQFF.

This clonotype came up a few times. The V gene is TRBV24-1, the J gene TRBJ2-3; 8 nucleotides align to TRBD2. The V gene end was trimmed by 3 bases and the J gene end by 3 bases; junction bases not matched to a gene: 4. Germline CDR1 KGHDR, CDR2 SFDVKD. CDR3 length: 15 residues. In nucleotides, the CDR3 is TGTGCCACCAGTGATCCGGGAGGGCCGACAGATACGCAGTATTTT. The encoded protein is CATSDPGGPTDTQYF.

This clonotype occurred many times. This chain links TRBV30 with TRBJ2-1; 13 nucleotides line up with TRBD2. The germline CDR1 and CDR2 sequences are GTSNPN and SVGIG (reference sequence). The trim removed 1 base at V and 6 bases at J, leaving 6 bases unmatched. The CDR3 totals 16 residues. For the CDR3, the DNA is TGTGCCTGGAGTGGGGGTGGGACTAGCGGGACCAATGAGCAGTTCTTC. Translation: CAWSGGGTSGTNEQFF.

J is TRBJ1-5 and V is TRBV19; tentatively, D is TRBD1 (5 bases). Germline V lookup: CDR1 LNHDA, CDR2 SQIVND (reference sequence). CDR3 length equals 16 residues. V was pared by 4 bases and J by 6 bases, with 19 bases between. CDR3: CASSRDSQRRGQPQHF. In DNA form, the CDR3 reads TGTGCCAGTAGTAGGGACTCCCAGCGTCGGGGTCAGCCCCAGCATTTT.

This clonotype was counted ten times or more. V usage is TRBV18 and J usage is TRBJ1-2, with 8 bases identical to TRBD1. Germline CDR1 is KGHSH and CDR2 is LQKENI. The CDR3 covers 15 residues. The V segment lost 2 bases and the J segment 5 bases; nucleotides outside the gene matches: 7. The CDR3 sequence: CASSPGAGGSYGYTF. Written as DNA, the CDR3 is TGTGCCAGCTCACCAGGGGCAGGGGGCAGTTATGGCTACACCTTC.

In this sample, this clonotype turned up many times. V is TRBV5-1 and J is TRBJ2-3, with 7 bases fitting TRBD2. This CDR3 spans 17 amino acids. Germline lookup yields CDR1 SGHRS and CDR2 YFSETQ. The V gene end was trimmed by 4 bases and the J gene end by 0 bases; junction bases not matched to a gene: 11. The CDR3 DNA reads TGCGCCAGCAGCGCAACGGCAGGCGGGAGTAGCACAGATACGCAGTATTTT. Translated, it gives CASSATAGGSSTDTQYF.

This clonotype was counted many times. V usage is TRBV29-1 and J usage is TRBJ1-1; TRBD1 matches at 9 bases. The CDR3 runs to 13 residues. The J segment lost 4 bases and the V segment lost 7 bases, leaving 7 bases of the junction unmatched. Germline CDR1 and CDR2: SQVTM and ANQGSEA. CDR3 bases: TGCAGCGGAAGGACAGGGGACGGCACTGAAGCTTTCTTT. Translating gives CSGRTGDGTEAFF.

The sample holds many counts of this clonotype. This rearrangement joins TRBV6-6 to TRBJ2-2; 9 nucleotides line up with TRBD1. Germline V gives CDR1 MNHNY, CDR2 SVGAGI (reference sequence). CDR3 length: 14 amino acids. V dropped 5 bases and J dropped 7; count of bases not matched to a gene: 5. The CDR3 reads CASSHGTGIGELFF. Here the CDR3 DNA reads TGTGCCAGCAGTCACGGGACAGGGATCGGGGAGCTGTTTTTT.

The chain uses TRBV7-6 and TRBJ2-2, with a possible D match to TRBD2 (5 bases). Germline-derived CDR1 and CDR2 are SGHVS and FNYEAQ. V was cut by 5 bases and J by 7 bases, with 17 bases left in between. CDR3 size: 15 residues. CDR3 nucleotide sequence: TGTGCCAGCAGCGTAGACCCCCTCGGGGTCGGGGAGCTGTTTTTT. Amino acid sequence: CASSVDPLGVGELFF.

This clonotype was detected many times. The rearrangement uses TRBV7-9 and TRBJ2-3; D might be TRBD1 (6 bases). V was trimmed by 2 bases and J by 2 bases, leaving 11 bases between them. The CDR3 covers 15 residues. CDR1 and CDR2 from the germline V gene are SEHNR and FQNEAQ (reference sequence). For the CDR3, the DNA is TGTGCCAGCAGCTTACTACAGGGACCCACAGATACGCAGTATTTT. Translated, it gives CASSLLQGPTDTQYF.

The CDR3 nucleotides read TGTGCCAGCAGCGTGTCCTTCGCCTACGAGCAGTACTTC. Encoded protein: CASSVSFAYEQYF. V gene TRBV21-1 combines with J gene TRBJ2-7; TRBD1, the D gene given by the table, was not confirmed from the DNA. TRBV21-1 is recorded as a pseudogene. This CDR3 has 13 amino acids.

The chain recombines TRBV9 with TRBJ2-7, with 8 bases aligning to TRBD2. In germline, CDR1 is SGDLS, CDR2 YYNGEE. The ends lost 3 bases at V and 3 bases at J; junction bases unmatched: 2. The CDR3 loop spans 13 amino acids. The CDR3 reads CASSGAGDYEQYF. CDR3 sequence (DNA): TGTGCCAGCAGCGGAGCGGGAGACTACGAGCAGTACTTC.

J is TRBJ2-3 and V is TRBV2; D unresolved. Germline V CDR1 and CDR2: SNHLY, FYNNEI. Trimming removed 3 bases at V and 5 bases at J, with 9 bases between. This CDR3 has 13 residues. DNA of the CDR3: TGTGCCAGCAGTGATGGGGTAGGAGATACGCAGTATTTT. Translating gives CASSDGVGDTQYF.

The CDR3 is CASSSPLEYNEQFF. In nucleotides, the CDR3 is TGTGCCAGCAGCTCCCCTTTGGAGTACAATGAGCAGTTCTTC. The V gene is TRBV7-3, the J gene TRBJ2-1; D unclear. Germline V gene lookup returns CDR1 SGHTA and CDR2 FQGTGA. This CDR3 has 14 residues. V was trimmed by 4 bases and J by 4 bases, leaving 11 bases between them.

The chain links TRBV5-1 to TRBJ2-1, with TRBD2 matching 13 bases. This CDR3 comprises 17 residues. The V and J ends lost 4 bases and 4 bases, in that order; junction bases with no gene match: 8. CDR1 and CDR2 from the germline V gene are SGHRS and YFSETQ. The CDR3 DNA reads as TGCGCCAGCAGCCCGGGACTAGCGGGAATGAAGTACAATGAGCAGTTCTTC. This translates into CASSPGLAGMKYNEQFF. The full variable domain, rest sourced from reference TRBV5-1 and TRBJ2-1, is KAGVTQTPRYLIKTRGQQVTLSCSPISGHRSVSWYQQTPGQGLQFLFEYFSETQRNKGNFPGRFSGRQFSNSRSEMNVSTLELGDSALYLCASSPGLAGMKYNEQFFGPGTRLTVL.

The chain has TRBV9 and TRBJ1-1; D is uncertain. Between the trimmed V and J ends, which lost 0 bases and 6 bases, there was a span of 12 bases. The CDR3 sequence is 14 residues long. Germline CDR1 is SGDLS and CDR2 is YYNGEE. CDR3 in DNA: TGTGCCAGCAGCGTAGATGCTGCAACTTCTGAAGCTTTCTTT. Amino acids: CASSVDAATSEAFF.

The rearrangement joins TRBV7-9 to TRBJ1-1; D ambiguous. Germline loops: CDR1 SEHNR, CDR2 FQNEAQ (reference sequence). CDR3 length: 12 residues. Trimming shortened V by 3 bases and J by 9 bases, and 11 bases separated the two germline ends. The DNA of the CDR3 is TGTGCCAGCAGCTTCGGACGCCTACAAGCTTTCTTT. Amino acid sequence: CASSFGRLQAFF.

The chain couples TRBV5-4 to TRBJ2-7, with D unclear. This CDR3 region has 13 residues. CDR1 and CDR2 (germline): SGHNT, YYREEE (reference sequence). Trimming removed 1 base at V and 3 bases at J, with 8 bases between. CDR3 DNA sequence: TGTGCCAGCAGCTTGCAGGCCCACTACGAGCAGTACTTC. This encodes CASSLQAHYEQYF.